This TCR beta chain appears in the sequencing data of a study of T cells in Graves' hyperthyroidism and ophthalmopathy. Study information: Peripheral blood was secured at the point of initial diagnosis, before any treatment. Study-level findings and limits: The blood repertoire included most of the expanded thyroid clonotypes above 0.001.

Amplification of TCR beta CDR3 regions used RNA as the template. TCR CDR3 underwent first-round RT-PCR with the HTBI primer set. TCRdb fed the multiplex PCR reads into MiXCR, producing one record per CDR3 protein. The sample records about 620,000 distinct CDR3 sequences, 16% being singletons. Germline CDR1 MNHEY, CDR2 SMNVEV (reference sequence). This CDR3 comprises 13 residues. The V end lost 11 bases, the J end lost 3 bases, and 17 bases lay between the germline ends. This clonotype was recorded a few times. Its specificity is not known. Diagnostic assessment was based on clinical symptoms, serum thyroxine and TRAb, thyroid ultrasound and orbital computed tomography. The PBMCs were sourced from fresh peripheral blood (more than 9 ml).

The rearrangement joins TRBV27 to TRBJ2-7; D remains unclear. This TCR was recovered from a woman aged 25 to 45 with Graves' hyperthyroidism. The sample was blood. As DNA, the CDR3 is TGTGCCGCGGCGGCGGCAGTTTTCTACGAGCAGTACTTC. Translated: CAAAAAVFYEQYF.